The 13 T cell receptor beta chains given below trace back to one sample, sequenced in a study of T cell changes during pregnancy in multiple sclerosis. Measured with immunoSEQ multiplex PCR; TCRdb has only the in-frame clones, and not every one. Found here are roughly 49,000 clones, around 90% of them singletons; the top ten hold roughly 1.5%. This specimen was peripheral blood, taken in the first trimester of pregnancy. These receptor sequences come from a female donor in good health, enrolled as a control in a pregnancy study.

The chain has TRBV2 and TRBJ1-1; 9 bases are a match to TRBD1. The CDR3 extends over 17 amino acids. The V gene end was trimmed by 4 bases and the J gene end by 1 base; junction bases not matched to a gene: 10. Germline V gene data show CDR1 as SNHLY and CDR2 as FYNNEI. The CDR3 loop is CASSVRTGQGTNTEAFF. DNA of the CDR3: TGTGCCAGCAGTGTTCGAACGGGACAGGGAACGAACACTGAAGCTTTCTTT.

A single count supports this clone. The V and J genes are TRBV7-7 and TRBJ1-1; TRBD1 might be the D (5 bases). Trimming shortened V by 1 base and J by 2 bases, and 17 bases separated the two germline ends. CDR1 is SSHAT, CDR2 FNYEAQ, per germline (reference sequence). There are 17 residues in the CDR3. CDR3 in amino acids: CASSLEAGTGVNTEAFF. As DNA, the CDR3 is TGTGCCAGCAGCTTAGAAGCCGGGACTGGTGTTAACACTGAAGCTTTCTTT.

The chain combines TRBV28 with TRBJ2-7, with 9 bases fitting TRBD1. J gave up 5 bases and V 4 bases, and 9 bases lay outside the gene matches. The CDR3 loop spans 15 amino acids. In germline, CDR1 is MDHEN, CDR2 SYDVKM. The DNA of the CDR3 is TGTGCCAGCAGTTCTCCGGGACAGGGAGTTCACGAGCAGTACTTC. It codes for CASSSPGQGVHEQYF. The full variable domain, completed using reference TRBV28 and TRBJ2-7, is DVKVTQSSRYLVKRTGEKVFLECVQDMDHENMFWYRQDPGLGLRLIYFSYDVKMKEKGDIPEGYSVSREKKERFSLILESASTNQTSMYLCASSSPGQGVHEQYFGPGTRLTVT.

The rearrangement uses TRBV2 and TRBJ2-7; D is possibly TRBD1 (6 bases). The V end was cut by 3 bases, the J end by 0 bases, with 18 bases between. Looked up from germline, CDR1 is SNHLY and CDR2 is FYNNEI. This CDR3 contains 17 residues. The CDR3 reads CASSDGQQLNPSYEQYF. The CDR3 coding sequence is TGTGCCAGCAGTGATGGACAGCAACTTAACCCCTCCTACGAGCAGTACTTC.

In its sample, this clone was seen a few times. The chain couples TRBV6-1 to TRBJ2-2; TRBD2 matches at 7 bases. The germline gives CDR1 MNHNS, CDR2 SASEGT. This CDR3 is 14 amino acids long. V dropped 7 bases and J dropped 3; count of bases not matched to a gene: 5. CDR3 coding DNA: TGTGCCAGCAATAGGCGGGGGTACACCGGGGAGCTGTTTTTT. Encoded protein: CASNRRGYTGELFF.

V and J are TRBV2 and TRBJ2-4; TRBD2 aligns across 8 bases. Germline V lookup: CDR1 SNHLY, CDR2 FYNNEI. The CDR3 runs 16 residues. V was pared by 6 bases and J by 7 bases, with 14 bases of the junction left unmatched. CDR3 in amino acids: CASRGLENWSGNIQYF. Written as DNA, the CDR3 is TGTGCCAGCAGGGGACTAGAGAATTGGTCCGGCAACATTCAGTACTTC.

This clone was counted a single time. This chain connects TRBV10-3 to TRBJ1-5, with 8 positions matching TRBD1. This CDR3 is 17 amino acids long. From germline, CDR1 is ENHRY and CDR2 SYGVKD. With V trimmed by 3 bases and J by 1 base, 8 bases remained unmatched. Here the CDR3 reads CAISDPRTGTSNQPQHF. CDR3 nucleotide sequence: TGTGCCATCAGTGACCCACGGACAGGGACAAGCAATCAGCCCCAGCATTTT.

This clone has just one count. The V gene is TRBV6-1, the J gene TRBJ1-2; D is unresolved. V dropped 7 bases and J dropped 7 bases, with 22 bases sitting between them. The CDR3 loop spans 15 amino acids. The germline V gene has CDR1 MNHNS and CDR2 SASEGT. The CDR3 sequence: CASNPAWAILVGYTF. CDR3 in DNA: TGTGCCAGCAACCCCGCGTGGGCGATATTAGTTGGCTACACCTTC.

The chain uses TRBV5-1 and TRBJ2-5; D remains unclear. V lost 0 bases, J lost 5 bases, and 8 bases lay in between. The germline V gene has CDR1 SGHRS and CDR2 YFSETQ. This CDR3 has 13 amino acids. This CDR3 is CASSLGSSETQYF. CDR3 coding DNA: TGCGCCAGCAGCTTGGGGTCGAGTGAGACCCAGTACTTC.

The chain employs TRBV5-8 and TRBJ1-4, with no clear D. V lost 4 bases to trimming and J lost 8 bases, with 15 bases between them. Germline V gene sequence: CDR1 SGHTS, CDR2 YDEGEE. The CDR3 spans 14 residues. The CDR3 nucleotides are TGTGCCAGCAGCCGGACGCCCGCGGGGGAAAAACTGTTTTTT. Encoded protein: CASSRTPAGEKLFF.

This chain joins TRBV27 and TRBJ2-1; the D gene is possibly TRBD2 (6 bases). The CDR3 extends over 16 amino acids. The V gene's germline CDR1 is MNHEY and CDR2 SMNVEV (reference sequence). Trimming pared 6 bases from V and 0 bases from J, leaving 15 bases between. The CDR3 region is CASSSGLAGSYNEQFF. CDR3 sequence (DNA): TGTGCCAGCAGCAGCGGGCTAGCAGGCTCCTACAATGAGCAGTTCTTC.

This clone has only one observation. The chain combines TRBV21-1 with TRBJ2-1; no check of the table's D call, TRBD1, against the DNA was made. TRBV21-1 is a known pseudogene. CDR3 length: 15 residues. The CDR3 is CASSHRDRGHNEQFF. The CDR3 DNA is TGTGCCAGCAGCCACCGAGACAGGGGGCATAATGAGCAGTTCTTC.

The chain recombines TRBV28 with TRBJ2-2; tentatively, D is TRBD2 (5 bases). The germline V gene has CDR1 MDHEN and CDR2 SYDVKM. Trimming pared 3 bases from V and 4 bases from J, leaving 9 bases between. This CDR3 region has 14 residues. The CDR3 protein is CASSLRDRTGELFF. In DNA, the CDR3 is TGTGCCAGCAGTTTGAGGGATCGCACCGGGGAGCTGTTTTTT.